These 4 T cell receptor beta chains were sequenced from one sample in a study of cytomegalovirus exposure and HLA in healthy donors (dated by TCRdb to 2015 to 2018). Libraries were prepared through the immunoSEQ multiplex PCR assay. For the multiplex PCR, a mixture combining 60 forward primers for TCR Vbeta segments and 13 reverse primers for TCR Jbeta segments was used. TCRdb mirrors the immuneACCESS table, restricted to in-frame sequences. Some clones are absent from its copies; in checked studies, under half trace to an unresolved V gene, and the reason for the others is unknown. Counted in this sample were 110,000 to 150,000 clones; about 80% of them appeared once. Of the sample, 3.5% to 4% is held by the ten largest clones. Sample: PBMCs. Receptors originate from a man between 18 and 35 years old in good health and CMV-seronegative.

The chain recombines TRBV7-9 with TRBJ1-1; no definite D call. The germline gives CDR1 SEHNR, CDR2 FQNEAQ (reference sequence). The CDR3 is 15 residues long. Trimming took 1 base from V and 3 from J, leaving 12 bases between them. The CDR3 is CASSLGGGKDTEAFF. DNA for the CDR3: TGTGCCAGCAGCTTAGGTGGAGGGAAGGACACTGAAGCTTTCTTT. The whole variable domain, remainder taken from reference TRBV7-9 and TRBJ1-1, is DTGVSQNPRHKITKRGQNVTFRCDPISEHNRLYWYRQTLGQGPEFLTYFQNEAQLEKSRLLSDRFSAERPKGSFSTLEIQRTEQGDSAMYLCASSLGGGKDTEAFFGQGTRLTVV.

J is TRBJ2-2 and V is TRBV5-8, with 11 nucleotides matching TRBD2. Germline lookup yields CDR1 SGHTS and CDR2 YDEGEE. The CDR3 contains 17 residues. V was clipped by 3 bases and J by 1 base; unmatched bases: 5. The CDR3 DNA reads as TGTGCCAGCAGCTCTAGGGGACTAGCGGTGAACACCGGGGAGCTGTTTTTT. Its translation: CASSSRGLAVNTGELFF. The full variable domain, its missing parts supplied by reference TRBV5-8 and TRBJ2-2, is EAGVTQSPTHLIKTRGQQATLRCSPISGHTSVYWYQQALGLGLQFLLWYDEGEERNRGNFPPRFSGRQFPNYSSELNVNALELEDSALYLCASSSRGLAVNTGELFFGEGSRLTVL.

In regard to this clone: This CDR3 is also generated by other DNA sequences in the sample. The V call is TRBV2, the J call TRBJ1-2; D is possibly TRBD1 (5 bases). This CDR3 region has 14 residues. Germline V gene lookup returns CDR1 SNHLY and CDR2 FYNNEI. Trimming took off 9 bases at V and 4 bases at J, with 18 bases between the two ends. CDR3 protein: CARQDKALVYGYTF. DNA for the CDR3: TGTGCCAGGCAGGACAAGGCGTTGGTCTATGGCTACACCTTC.

The V gene is TRBV11-2, the J gene TRBJ1-2; weak D call: TRBD1 (6 bases). Germline CDR1 is SGHAT and CDR2 is FQNNGV. This CDR3 is built from 15 residues. The V and J ends lost 1 base and 0 bases respectively, with 9 bases between them. This chain's CDR3 is CASSLAPGANYGYTF. The CDR3 bases are TGTGCCAGCAGCTTAGCCCCAGGGGCTAACTATGGCTACACCTTC.